The 20 T cell receptor beta chains below all came from one sample that was sequenced in a study of cytomegalovirus exposure and HLA in healthy donors. Researchers ran the PCR with 60 Vbeta and 13 Jbeta primers. TCRdb keeps only in-frame clones here, not all; method: immunoSEQ multiplex PCR. The sample includes 130,000 or so clones, roughly 88% of them seen just once. Sequencing was carried out using PBMCs. The origin of the receptors is a woman younger than 30 in good health and CMV-seropositive.

The V call is TRBV6-6, the J call TRBJ2-2; tentatively, D is TRBD1 (5 bases). The CDR3 has 15 amino acids. Germline V gene lookup returns CDR1 MNHNY and CDR2 SVGAGI (reference sequence). V gave up 7 bases and J gave up 6 bases, with 18 bases separating them. The CDR3 nucleotides are TGTGCCAGCACCACCCCAGGGATAAGAGCCGGGGAGCTGTTTTTT. It is translated as CASTTPGIRAGELFF.

The rearrangement links TRBV19 to TRBJ1-1; D gene uncertain. Trimming shortened V by 7 bases and J by 1 base, and 7 bases separated the two germline ends. The CDR3 contains 12 residues. The V gene's germline CDR1 is LNHDA and CDR2 SQIVND (reference sequence). CDR3 coding DNA: TGTGCCAGTATAGCCGGGAACACTGAAGCTTTCTTT. Amino acid sequence: CASIAGNTEAFF.

The chain is built from TRBV7-9 and TRBJ2-2, with TRBD1 identical over 7 bases. The ends lost 3 bases at V and 4 bases at J; junction bases unmatched: 11. CDR3 length equals 17 residues. CDR1 SEHNR and CDR2 FQNEAQ come from the germline V gene (reference sequence). CDR3 in amino acids: CASSFPTGPSFTGELFF. The CDR3 region has the DNA TGTGCCAGCAGCTTCCCGACAGGGCCATCATTCACCGGGGAGCTGTTTTTT.

This chain connects TRBV5-1 to TRBJ2-1, with D perhaps matching TRBD1 (5 bases). V lost 4 bases and J lost 5, with 10 bases in between. Germline V gene lookup returns CDR1 SGHRS and CDR2 YFSETQ. The CDR3 has 13 residues. In DNA form, the CDR3 reads TGCGCCAGCAGCGTAGGACAAAACAATGAGCAGTTCTTC. It yields the protein CASSVGQNNEQFF. The full variable domain, in which reference TRBV5-1 and TRBJ2-1 provide the parts outside the CDR3, is KAGVTQTPRYLIKTRGQQVTLSCSPISGHRSVSWYQQTPGQGLQFLFEYFSETQRNKGNFPGRFSGRQFSNSRSEMNVSTLELGDSALYLCASSVGQNNEQFFGPGTRLTVL.

V is TRBV25-1 and J is TRBJ1-3; possibly TRBD1 for D (6 bases). Germline CDR1 and CDR2: MGHDK and SYGVNS. V dropped 2 bases and J dropped 2 bases, with 7 bases sitting between them. The CDR3 is 14 residues long. CDR3 bases: TGTGCCAGCAGTGAAAAGGGGGCTGGAAACACCATATATTTT. Translated: CASSEKGAGNTIYF.

This chain's CDR3 is CASSVTGVYNSPLHF. The CDR3, as DNA: TGTGCCAGCAGTGTAACAGGGGTCTATAATTCACCCCTCCACTTT. The J gene is TRBJ1-6, the V gene TRBV6-1, with TRBD1 matching 7 bases. The CDR3 has 15 amino acids. The germline gives CDR1 MNHNS, CDR2 SASEGT. The trim removed 4 bases at V and 3 bases at J, leaving 3 bases unmatched.

The chain links TRBV6-5 to TRBJ2-1; possible D gene TRBD2, 5 bases. Trimming left V 7 bases short and J 5 bases short, with 12 bases between. The CDR3 totals 13 residues. Germline V gene sequence: CDR1 MNHEY, CDR2 SVGAGI. CDR3 sequence (DNA): TGTGCCAGCACCCTTCGGGGAGACAATGAGCAGTTCTTC. This sequence encodes CASTLRGDNEQFF.

This clone showed up just a few times. The V and J genes are TRBV29-1 and TRBJ2-5; TRBD1 matches 11 bases. V trimming: 4 bases; J trimming: 4 bases; junction bases outside the gene matches: 8. The CDR3 loop spans 15 amino acids. From germline, CDR1 is SQVTM and CDR2 ANQGSEA. DNA for the CDR3: TGCAGCGTTGCTGGGACAGGGGGAAAAGGAGAGACCCAGTACTTC. This codes for CSVAGTGGKGETQYF.

This chain connects TRBV5-4 to TRBJ2-2; perhaps TRBD1 as D (6 bases). This CDR3 is 16 amino acids long. V shed 1 base and J shed 4 bases, with 14 bases lying between them. Germline CDR1 is SGHNT and CDR2 is YYREEE (reference sequence). The CDR3 DNA reads TGTGCCAGCAGCTTGTACGCAGGGGCAAGCACCGGGGAGCTGTTTTTT. It yields the protein CASSLYAGASTGELFF. The variable domain in full, completed from reference TRBV5-4 and TRBJ2-2, reads ETGVTQSPTHLIKTRGQQVTLRCSSQSGHNTVSWYQQALGQGPQFIFQYYREEENGRGNFPPRFSGLQFPNYSSELNVNALELDDSALYLCASSLYAGASTGELFFGEGSRLTVL.

The gene calls are TRBV25-1 and TRBJ1-2; D is perhaps TRBD1 (5 bases). This CDR3 comprises 13 residues. Germline CDR1 is MGHDK and CDR2 is SYGVNS. V was pared by 3 bases and J by 2 bases, with 7 bases between. The CDR3 DNA is TGTGCCAGCAGTGAGACAGAAAACTATGGCTACACCTTC. This encodes CASSETENYGYTF.

The chain combines TRBV6-1 with TRBJ1-5, with unresolved D. From germline, CDR1 is MNHNS and CDR2 SASEGT. CDR3 length equals 16 residues. V was pared by 1 base and J by 7 bases, with 17 bases between. The DNA for the CDR3 is TGTGCCAGCAGTGAAGGGAGGGCCGGACTCTACCAGCCCCAGCATTTT. Amino acids: CASSEGRAGLYQPQHF.

The V and J genes are TRBV4-1 and TRBJ2-7, with D tentatively TRBD1 (6 bases). The germline CDR1 and CDR2 sequences are MGHRA and YSYEKL. With 0 bases removed from V and 4 bases from J, the gap between germline ends came to 16 bases. This CDR3 is 16 amino acids long. CDR3 protein: CASSQEGQTKIYEQYF. CDR3 DNA sequence: TGCGCCAGCAGCCAAGAGGGACAAACGAAAATTTACGAGCAGTACTTC.

The rearrangement uses TRBV19 and TRBJ1-1; TRBD1 matches at 8 bases. The junction had 25 bases not matched to a gene; V was cut back by 3 bases and J by 4 bases. CDR1 and CDR2 from the germline V gene are LNHDA and SQIVND (reference sequence). This CDR3 contains 21 residues. CDR3 in DNA: TGTGCCAGTAGTATCTCCCAATTCAAGCTCATCGGACAGGGCCGAGGCACTGAAGCTTTCTTT. The encoded protein is CASSISQFKLIGQGRGTEAFF.

The chain combines TRBV5-6 with TRBJ1-1, with no clear D. Germline CDR1 reads SGHDT; CDR2 reads YYEEEE. V was shortened by 4 bases and J by 4 bases, with 14 bases between the two germline ends. This CDR3 comprises 14 residues. The CDR3 region is CASSPTQGSTEAFF. Here the CDR3 DNA reads TGTGCCAGCAGCCCCACTCAAGGGAGCACTGAAGCTTTCTTT.

The chain uses TRBV2 and TRBJ1-5; TRBD1 matches at 7 bases. Looked up from germline, CDR1 is SNHLY and CDR2 is FYNNEI. J gave up 9 bases and V 2 bases, and 4 bases lay outside the gene matches. The CDR3 has 13 residues. CDR3 DNA: TGTGCCAGCAGTGAAACAGGGGATCTGCCCCAGCATTTT. This codes for CASSETGDLPQHF. Looking up the rest from reference TRBV2 and TRBJ1-5 gives the full variable domain: EPEVTQTPSHQVTQMGQEVILRCVPISNHLYFYWYRQILGQKVEFLVSFYNNEISEKSEIFDDQFSVERPDGSNFTLKIRSTKLEDSAMYFCASSETGDLPQHFGDGTRLSIL.

The chain uses TRBV27 and TRBJ2-7, with a tentative D call TRBD2 (6 bases). The CDR3 sequence is 15 residues long. CDR1 MNHEY and CDR2 SMNVEV come from the germline V gene (reference sequence). V was shortened by 0 bases and J by 6 bases, with 15 bases between the two germline ends. The CDR3 protein is CASSLSGGLSLEQYF. CDR3 coding DNA: TGTGCCAGCAGTTTATCGGGGGGACTTTCCCTCGAGCAGTACTTC.

V gene TRBV6-1 combines with J gene TRBJ2-3; 14 bases fit TRBD2. The CDR3 extends over 16 amino acids. The V gene's germline CDR1 is MNHNS and CDR2 SASEGT. After removal of 3 bases from V and 3 bases from J, the junction contained 2 bases not matched to a gene. The CDR3 loop reads CASSETSGGATDTQYF. CDR3 nucleotides: TGTGCCAGCAGTGAGACTAGCGGGGGGGCAACAGATACGCAGTATTTT.

The V and J genes are TRBV6-1 and TRBJ2-7, with D maybe TRBD1 (6 bases). CDR3 length: 13 residues. Germline loops: CDR1 MNHNS, CDR2 SASEGT. V lost 3 bases, J lost 3 bases, and 9 bases lay in between. The DNA for the CDR3 is TGTGCCAGCAGTGATTGGGACAACTACGAGCAGTACTTC. The encoded protein is CASSDWDNYEQYF.

The rearrangement uses TRBV4-1 and TRBJ1-1; 7 bases fit TRBD1. The CDR3 is made up of 15 amino acids. With 3 bases clipped from V and 5 bases from J, the junction kept 9 bases outside the gene matches. Per the germline V gene, CDR1 is MGHRA and CDR2 is YSYEKL. The chain's CDR3 is CASSHPQGRRTEAFF. CDR3 bases: TGCGCCAGCAGCCATCCACAGGGGCGGCGAACTGAAGCTTTCTTT.

The chain recombines TRBV12-5 with TRBJ2-1; 7 nucleotides line up with TRBD2. CDR3 length equals 16 residues. Germline V gene data show CDR1 as LGHNT and CDR2 as FRNRAP. V lost 6 bases, J lost 6 bases, and 14 bases stayed unmatched. CDR3 in amino acids: CASGNTGGPAANEQFF. The CDR3 bases are TGTGCTAGTGGGAATACGGGGGGACCAGCGGCCAATGAGCAGTTCTTC.